Only one count was recorded for the clone carrying this T cell receptor beta chain. Its antigen is currently unknown. The data originate from a study of cytomegalovirus exposure and HLA in healthy donors. CDR3 length equals 14 residues. Deletions cut 7 bases from V and 2 bases from J, with 14 bases between. CDR1 is SEHNR and CDR2 is FQNEAQ in the germline V gene (reference sequence). Overall study results and limits: One later analysis, an examination of the roughly 130 validation repertoires, found that first-cohort TCR clusters tended to co-occur in them. It was approximately 150 TCR beta chains that were listed as cytomegalovirus-associated. Most TCR sequences proved rare, with some public TCRs found in many donors.

Profiled with immunoSEQ multiplex PCR; TCRdb holds only in-frame clones, not every one. The profile covers approximately 210,000 clones, with about 83% appearing a single time and about 1.5% taken by the ten largest. Sequencing input: PBMCs. This TCR was sampled from a woman under 30 in good health and CMV-seronegative. This chain uses TRBV7-9 with TRBJ1-1; D possibly corresponds to TRBD1 (5 bases). In DNA, the CDR3 is TGTGCCAGCATCAAGACAGCGGGTAACACTGAAGCTTTCTTT. This gives the protein CASIKTAGNTEAFF. The variable domain in full, completed from reference TRBV7-9 and TRBJ1-1, reads DTGVSQNPRHKITKRGQNVTFRCDPISEHNRLYWYRQTLGQGPEFLTYFQNEAQLEKSRLLSDRFSAERPKGSFSTLEIQRTEQGDSAMYLCASIKTAGNTEAFFGQGTRLTVV.